This T cell receptor (beta chain) was profiled in a study of T cell repertoires in cytomegalovirus infection. In regard to this clonotype: Its antigen is not identified.

The study, taken as a whole, reports: The ex vivo response was dominated by HLA-C-restricted CMV-specific TCR beta clonotypes. Identification of carriers of CMV plus the relevant HLA was achieved through cumulative public TCR beta family frequency.

This CDR3 is built from 15 residues. Trimming took 0 bases from V and 5 from J, leaving 11 bases between them. The V gene's germline CDR1 is SGHAT and CDR2 FQNNGV. TCRdb fed the reads into MiXCR, producing one record per CDR3 protein. The table records about 180,000 distinct CDR3 sequences, 13% to 15% of them present only once. The rearrangement joins TRBV11-2 to TRBJ2-1; weak D call: TRBD2 (6 bases). Specimen: PBMCs. The sequence came from a human donor in good health (CMV status not recorded). Some clones in this sample may be carry-over from other donors' samples. CDR3 sequence reads: CASSLEAGRNNEQFF. The CDR3 bases are TGTGCCAGCAGCTTAGAGGCAGGGAGGAACAATGAGCAGTTCTTC.